Listed below are T cell receptor beta chains from one sample, sequenced in a study of low-dose radiotherapy and immunotherapy resistance in tumors. TCRdb recomputed calls from the reads with MiXCR, one row per CDR3 protein. The sample shows around 36,000 distinct CDR3 sequences, 31% of them seen only once. The specimen was PBMCs, collected before treatment. These TCRs come from a male donor with gallbladder cancer. CDR3s include the opening cysteine and the closing phenylalanine or tryptophan. D genes are given only for firm matches. Size is omitted from some rows. Given values are once, few, many or a class for expanded clones.

v_gene,d_gene,abundance,j_gene,CDR3nt,CDR3aa
TRBV19,NA,NA,TRBJ1-6,TGTGCCAGTAGTCCCCCGGGAGGGACCTATAATTCACCCCTCCACTTT,CASSPPGGTYNSPLHF
TRBV6-2/TRBV6-3,NA,NA,TRBJ1-5,TGTGCCAGCAGTGAAGGAGCAGGGACCAATCAGCCCCAGCATTTT,CASSEGAGTNQPQHF
TRBV28,TRBD1,NA,TRBJ1-6,TGTGCCAGCAGTTTAGGACAGGGGGCGAGGGCCCTCCACTTT,CASSLGQGARALHF
TRBV2,TRBD2,NA,TRBJ2-1,TGTGCCAGCAGTGAACGCCAGCGGGGGGGCGATGAGCAGTTCTTC,CASSERQRGGDEQFF
TRBV7-9,NA,NA,TRBJ2-3,TGTGCCAGCAGCTTACAAACCGGGACTGGCACAGATACGCAGTATTTT,CASSLQTGTGTDTQYF
TRBV19,NA,many,TRBJ1-1,TGTGCCAGTAGTATAGGATTGCGGAGTGAAGCTTTCTTT,CASSIGLRSEAFF
TRBV13,NA,NA,TRBJ2-4,TGTGCCAGCAGAGATACCGGGACGAGATTTCAGTACTTC,CASRDTGTRFQYF
TRBV29-1,NA,many,TRBJ1-1,TGCAGCGTTGTTTGGGGGAACACTGAAGCTTTCTTT,CSVVWGNTEAFF
TRBV28,TRBD1,medium-sized,TRBJ2-7,TGTGCCAGCAGTGCACCGGGACAGGGTAGCTACGAGCAGTACTTC,CASSAPGQGSYEQYF
TRBV27,TRBD2,many,TRBJ2-7,TGTGCCAGCAGTTCACCCCTAGCGGGGGGTTCCTACGAGCATTACTTC,CASSSPLAGGSYEHYF
TRBV19,TRBD1,NA,TRBJ2-1,TGTGCCAGTAAACGATCGGGGACAGGGTACAATGAGCAGTTCTTC,CASKRSGTGYNEQFF
TRBV7-9,NA,many,TRBJ2-7,TGTGCCAGCAGCTTAGCGGCCGAGCACGAGCAGTACTTC,CASSLAAEHEQYF
TRBV5-1,TRBD2,few,TRBJ2-2,TGCGCCAGCAGCCTAGCGGGAAATTCGGACACCGGGGAGCTGTTTTTT,CASSLAGNSDTGELFF
TRBV28,TRBD2,NA,TRBJ2-3,TGTGCCAGCAGTCCCGCCTCTAGCGGGGGGGCCGTTGATACGCAGTATTTT,CASSPASSGGAVDTQYF
TRBV3-1,TRBD2,many,TRBJ2-2,TGTGCCAGCGGAGCCCGTTTACAGCGGGAGGGTTTCACCGGGGAGCTGTTTTTT,CASGARLQREGFTGELFF
TRBV28,NA,many,TRBJ2-7,TGTGCCAGCAGTTTGGGGGACTACGAGCAGTACTTC,CASSLGDYEQYF
TRBV28,NA,NA,TRBJ1-4,TGTGCCAGTGCGCAGGGAGCGACTAATGAAAAACTGTTTTTT,CASAQGATNEKLFF
TRBV5-8,NA,NA,TRBJ2-4,TGTGCCAGCAGCCTTATACGGCTAGCCAAAAACATTCAGTACTTC,CASSLIRLAKNIQYF
TRBV7-9,NA,once,TRBJ2-3,TGTGCCAGGGCCGGGGGGCTAGGGGATCCCCCAGATACGCAGTATTTT,CARAGGLGDPPDTQYF
TRBV3-1,TRBD2,many,TRBJ2-3,TGTGCCAGCAGCCAAGATCTAGCGGGGGGTGATACGCAGTATTTT,CASSQDLAGGDTQYF
TRBV7-6,NA,NA,TRBJ1-6,TGTGCCAGCAGCTTAGTTTTGGATAATTCACCCCTCCACTTT,CASSLVLDNSPLHF
TRBV11-1,NA,many,TRBJ2-7,TGTGCCAGCACCCCTCAGGGTACCTACGAGCAGTACTTC,CASTPQGTYEQYF
TRBV13,NA,many,TRBJ2-7,TGTGCCAGCAGCTTAGCGCGGTACGAGCAGTACTTC,CASSLARYEQYF
TRBV30,NA,NA,TRBJ1-2,TGTGCCTGCCCCGGAGGGGCGGGAGATTATGGCTACACCTTC,CACPGGAGDYGYTF
TRBV9,TRBD2,NA,TRBJ2-7,TGTGCCAGCAGCGTCCAAACTAGCGGTTACGAGCAGTACTTC,CASSVQTSGYEQYF
TRBV7-9,TRBD1,many,TRBJ1-1,TGTGCCAGCAGCAGTCGGGACAGGTGGATCGCTGAAGCTTTCTTT,CASSSRDRWIAEAFF
TRBV28,TRBD1,NA,TRBJ1-5,TGTGCCAGCAGTACCGCGGACAGGGATTTGCAGCCCCAGCATTTT,CASSTADRDLQPQHF
TRBV5-1,TRBD2,NA,TRBJ2-1,TGCGCCAGCAGCTCGGCCGGGACTAGCGGGGGTAATGAGCAGTTCTTC,CASSSAGTSGGNEQFF